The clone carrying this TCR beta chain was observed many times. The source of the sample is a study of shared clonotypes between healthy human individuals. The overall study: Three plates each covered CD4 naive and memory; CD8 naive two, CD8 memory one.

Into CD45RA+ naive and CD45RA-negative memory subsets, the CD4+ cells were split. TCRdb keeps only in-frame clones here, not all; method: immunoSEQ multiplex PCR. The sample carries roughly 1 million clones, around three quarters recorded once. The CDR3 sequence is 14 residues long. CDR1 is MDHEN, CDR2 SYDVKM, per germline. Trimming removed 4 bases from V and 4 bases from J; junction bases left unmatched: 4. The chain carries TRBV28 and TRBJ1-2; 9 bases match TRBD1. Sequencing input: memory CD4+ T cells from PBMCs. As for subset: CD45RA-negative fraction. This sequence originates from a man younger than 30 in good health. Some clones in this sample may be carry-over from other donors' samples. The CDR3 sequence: CASSSQDRGYGYTF. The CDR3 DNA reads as TGTGCCAGCAGTTCCCAGGACAGGGGCTATGGCTACACCTTC.